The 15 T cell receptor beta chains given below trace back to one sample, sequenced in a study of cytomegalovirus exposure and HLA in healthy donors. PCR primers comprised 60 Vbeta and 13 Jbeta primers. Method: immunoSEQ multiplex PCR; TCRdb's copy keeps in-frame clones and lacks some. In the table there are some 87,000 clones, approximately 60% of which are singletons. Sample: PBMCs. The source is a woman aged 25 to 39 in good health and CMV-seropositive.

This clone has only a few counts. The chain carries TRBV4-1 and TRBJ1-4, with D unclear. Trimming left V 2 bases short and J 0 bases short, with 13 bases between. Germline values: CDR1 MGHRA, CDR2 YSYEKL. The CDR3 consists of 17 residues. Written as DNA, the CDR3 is TGCGCCAGCAGCCAATTGCCCTCGATAGCAACTAATGAAAAACTGTTTTTT. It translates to CASSQLPSIATNEKLFF.

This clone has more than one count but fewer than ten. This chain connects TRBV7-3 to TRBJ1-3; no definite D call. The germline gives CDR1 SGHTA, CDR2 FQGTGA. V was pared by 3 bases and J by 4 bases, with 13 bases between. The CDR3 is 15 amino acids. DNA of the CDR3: TGTGCCAGCAGCTTGGGCCTTCCTGGAGGAAACACCATATATTTT. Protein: CASSLGLPGGNTIYF.

The CDR3 DNA reads as TGTGCCAGCAGCTTCCCGGGACTAGCGGACACAGATACGCAGTATTTT. It is translated as CASSFPGLADTDTQYF. This sequence joins TRBV7-6 and TRBJ2-3, with 11 bases that match TRBD2. This CDR3 is 16 amino acids long. Trimming at V came to 3 bases and at J to 2 bases, leaving 4 bases not matched to a gene. In germline, CDR1 is SGHVS, CDR2 FNYEAQ.

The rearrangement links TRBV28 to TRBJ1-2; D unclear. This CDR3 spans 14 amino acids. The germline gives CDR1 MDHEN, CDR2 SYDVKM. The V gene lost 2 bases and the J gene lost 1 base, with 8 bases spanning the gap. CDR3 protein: CASSLKGLNYGYTF. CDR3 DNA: TGTGCCAGCAGTTTAAAAGGACTTAACTATGGCTACACCTTC.

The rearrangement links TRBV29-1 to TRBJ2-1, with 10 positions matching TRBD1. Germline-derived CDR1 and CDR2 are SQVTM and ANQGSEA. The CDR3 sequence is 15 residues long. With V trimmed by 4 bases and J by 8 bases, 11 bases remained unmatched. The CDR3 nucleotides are TGCAGCGTTGGGGGTAGGGACAGGGGTGAATATGAGCAGTTCTTC. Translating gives CSVGGRDRGEYEQFF.

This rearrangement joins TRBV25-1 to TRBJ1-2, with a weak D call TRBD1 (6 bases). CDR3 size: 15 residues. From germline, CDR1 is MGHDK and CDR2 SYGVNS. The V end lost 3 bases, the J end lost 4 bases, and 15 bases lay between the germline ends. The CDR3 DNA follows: TGTGCCAGCAGTGATCGGGCAGGACAGTTCTATGGCTACACCTTC. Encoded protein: CASSDRAGQFYGYTF.

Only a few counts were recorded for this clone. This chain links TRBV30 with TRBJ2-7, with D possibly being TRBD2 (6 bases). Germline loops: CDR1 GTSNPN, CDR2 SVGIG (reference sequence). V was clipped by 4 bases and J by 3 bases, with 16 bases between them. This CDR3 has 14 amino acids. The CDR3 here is CAWNRGSGLYEQYF. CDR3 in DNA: TGTGCCTGGAATAGGGGCTCGGGACTCTACGAGCAGTACTTC.

CDR3 nucleotides: TGTGCCAGCAGCCAAGATCTTAGCGGGGTTGACGAGCAGTACTTC. Amino acids: CASSQDLSGVDEQYF. This sequence joins TRBV14 and TRBJ2-7, with TRBD2 matching 8 bases. Germline lookup yields CDR1 SGHDN and CDR2 FVKESK. V gave up 0 bases and J gave up 5 bases; unmatched junction bases: 6. The CDR3 contains 15 residues.

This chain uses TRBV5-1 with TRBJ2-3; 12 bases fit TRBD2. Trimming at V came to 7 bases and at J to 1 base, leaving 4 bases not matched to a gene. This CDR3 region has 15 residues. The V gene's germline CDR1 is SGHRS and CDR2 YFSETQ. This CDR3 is CASARLAGGTDTQYF. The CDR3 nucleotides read TGCGCCAGCGCCCGACTAGCGGGGGGCACAGATACGCAGTATTTT.

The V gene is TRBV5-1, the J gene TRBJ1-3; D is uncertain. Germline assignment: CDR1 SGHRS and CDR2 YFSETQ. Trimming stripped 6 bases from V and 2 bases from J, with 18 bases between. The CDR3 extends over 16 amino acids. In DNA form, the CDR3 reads TGCGCCAGCAAGGCAGAGAGCGGTCCCACTGGAAACACCATATATTTT. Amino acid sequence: CASKAESGPTGNTIYF. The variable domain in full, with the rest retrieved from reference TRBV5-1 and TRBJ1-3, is KAGVTQTPRYLIKTRGQQVTLSCSPISGHRSVSWYQQTPGQGLQFLFEYFSETQRNKGNFPGRFSGRQFSNSRSEMNVSTLELGDSALYLCASKAESGPTGNTIYFGEGSWLTVV.

CDR3 nucleotide sequence: TGCGCCAGCAGCTTGGATGGACGGGAGTCCGAGCAGTACTTC. Protein sequence: CASSLDGRESEQYF. The V call is TRBV5-1, the J call TRBJ2-7; the D gene is possibly TRBD2 (6 bases). Deletions cut 0 bases from V and 6 bases from J, with 13 bases between. This CDR3 has 14 amino acids. CDR1 SGHRS and CDR2 YFSETQ come from the germline V gene. Full variable domain (outside the CDR3, taken from reference TRBV5-1 and TRBJ2-7): KAGVTQTPRYLIKTRGQQVTLSCSPISGHRSVSWYQQTPGQGLQFLFEYFSETQRNKGNFPGRFSGRQFSNSRSEMNVSTLELGDSALYLCASSLDGRESEQYFGPGTRLTVT.

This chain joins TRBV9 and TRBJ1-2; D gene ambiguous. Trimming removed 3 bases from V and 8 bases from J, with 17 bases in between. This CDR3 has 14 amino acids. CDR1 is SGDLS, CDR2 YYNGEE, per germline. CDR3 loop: CASSARPGLEGYTF. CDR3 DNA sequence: TGTGCCAGCAGCGCCCGCCCGGGGTTGGAAGGCTACACCTTC.

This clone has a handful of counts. CDR3 loop: CASSLEGQWSYNEQFF. Here the CDR3 DNA reads TGTGCCAGCAGCTTAGAGGGACAGTGGTCCTACAATGAGCAGTTCTTC. The chain uses TRBV7-2 and TRBJ2-1, with 7 bases fitting TRBD1. V lost 1 base and J lost 1; bases outside the gene matches: 4. The CDR3 has 16 amino acids. The germline V gene encodes CDR1 SGHTA and CDR2 FQGNSA.

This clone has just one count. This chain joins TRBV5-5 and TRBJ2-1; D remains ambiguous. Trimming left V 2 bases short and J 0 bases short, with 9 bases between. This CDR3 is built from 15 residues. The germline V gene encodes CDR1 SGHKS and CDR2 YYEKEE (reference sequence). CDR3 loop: CASSFEQPSYNEQFF. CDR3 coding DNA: TGTGCCAGCAGCTTTGAACAGCCCTCCTACAATGAGCAGTTCTTC.

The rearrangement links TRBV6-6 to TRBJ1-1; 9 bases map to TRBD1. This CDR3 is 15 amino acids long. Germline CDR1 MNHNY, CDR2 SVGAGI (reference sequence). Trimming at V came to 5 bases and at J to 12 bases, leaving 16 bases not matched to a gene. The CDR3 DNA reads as TGTGCCAGCAGTCCAACCGGAAGGGACAGGGTGGTACCTTTCTTT. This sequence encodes CASSPTGRDRVVPFF.